Included here is one T cell receptor (beta chain) sequence, with context. Antigen unknown. This sample was taken from a study of beta chain features in type 1 diabetes. The CDR3 sequence is 12 residues long. The ends lost 1 base at V and 7 bases at J; junction bases unmatched: 1. CDR1 is GTSNPN, CDR2 SVGIG, per germline (reference sequence). Expressed TCRB transcripts were sequenced, since all the RNA that had been isolated was reverse transcribed. Read counts averaged about 3.57 million for samples of naive, central memory and regulatory T cells. Sequencing was performed with immunoSEQ multiplex PCR; in TCRdb, only in-frame clones are kept and a portion is missing. The table shows 330,000 or so clones, with 10% to 15% occurring only once. Study-level results: Moderately but significantly shorter TCRB CDR3s were found in Type 1 diabetes patients in all four CD4+ subsets.

The chain has TRBV30 and TRBJ2-1; TRBD2 agrees at 7 bases. Source material: naive CD4+ T cells from blood. This sequence originates from a woman aged 18 to 35 with type 1 diabetes. This chain's CDR3 is CAWSDGGNEQFF. The CDR3 region has the DNA TGTGCCTGGAGTGACGGGGGGAATGAGCAGTTCTTC.